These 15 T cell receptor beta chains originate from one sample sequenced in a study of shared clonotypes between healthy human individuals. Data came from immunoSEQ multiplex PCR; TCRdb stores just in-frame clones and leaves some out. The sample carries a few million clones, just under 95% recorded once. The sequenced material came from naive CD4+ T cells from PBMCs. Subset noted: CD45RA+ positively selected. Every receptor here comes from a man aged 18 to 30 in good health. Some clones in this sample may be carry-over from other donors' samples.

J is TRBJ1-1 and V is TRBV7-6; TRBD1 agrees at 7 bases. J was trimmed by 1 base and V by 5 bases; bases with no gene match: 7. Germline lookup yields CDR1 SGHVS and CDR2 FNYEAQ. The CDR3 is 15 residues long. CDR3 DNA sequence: TGTGCCAGCAGCGAACAACAGGGGTGGAACACTGAAGCTTTCTTT. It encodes CASSEQQGWNTEAFF.

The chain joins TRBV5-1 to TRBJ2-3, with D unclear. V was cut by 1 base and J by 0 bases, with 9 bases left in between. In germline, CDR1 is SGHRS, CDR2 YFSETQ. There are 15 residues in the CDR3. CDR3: CASSLPRTSTDTQYF. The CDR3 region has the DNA TGCGCCAGCAGCTTGCCCCGAACTAGCACAGATACGCAGTATTTT. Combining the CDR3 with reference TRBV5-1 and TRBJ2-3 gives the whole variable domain KAGVTQTPRYLIKTRGQQVTLSCSPISGHRSVSWYQQTPGQGLQFLFEYFSETQRNKGNFPGRFSGRQFSNSRSEMNVSTLELGDSALYLCASSLPRTSTDTQYFGPGTRLTVL.

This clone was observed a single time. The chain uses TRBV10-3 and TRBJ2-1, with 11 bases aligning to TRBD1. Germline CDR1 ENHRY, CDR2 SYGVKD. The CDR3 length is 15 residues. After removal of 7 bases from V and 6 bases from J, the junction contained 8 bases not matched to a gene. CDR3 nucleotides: TGTGCCATCACCCCCGGGACAGGGGGTATCAATGAGCAGTTCTTC. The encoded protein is CAITPGTGGINEQFF.

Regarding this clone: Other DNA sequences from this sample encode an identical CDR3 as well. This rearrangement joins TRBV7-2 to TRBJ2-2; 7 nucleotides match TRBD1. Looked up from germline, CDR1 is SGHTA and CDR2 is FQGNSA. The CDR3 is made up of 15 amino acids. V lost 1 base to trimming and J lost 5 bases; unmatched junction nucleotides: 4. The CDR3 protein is CASSLVTGSTGELFF. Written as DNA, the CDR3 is TGTGCCAGCAGCTTAGTGACAGGGTCGACCGGGGAGCTGTTTTTT.

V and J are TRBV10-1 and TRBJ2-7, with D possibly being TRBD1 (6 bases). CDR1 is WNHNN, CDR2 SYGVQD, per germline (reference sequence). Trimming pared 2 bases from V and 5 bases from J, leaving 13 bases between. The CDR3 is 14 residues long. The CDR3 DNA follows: TGCGCCAGCAGTGAGACAGGGCTATCACACGAGCAGTACTTC. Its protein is CASSETGLSHEQYF.

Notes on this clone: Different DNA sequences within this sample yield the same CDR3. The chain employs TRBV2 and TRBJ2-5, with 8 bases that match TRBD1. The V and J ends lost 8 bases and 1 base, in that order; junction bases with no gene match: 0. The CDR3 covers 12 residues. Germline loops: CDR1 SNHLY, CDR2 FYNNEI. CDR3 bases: TGTGCCAGCGGACAGGGCCAAGAGACCCAGTACTTC. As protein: CASGQGQETQYF.

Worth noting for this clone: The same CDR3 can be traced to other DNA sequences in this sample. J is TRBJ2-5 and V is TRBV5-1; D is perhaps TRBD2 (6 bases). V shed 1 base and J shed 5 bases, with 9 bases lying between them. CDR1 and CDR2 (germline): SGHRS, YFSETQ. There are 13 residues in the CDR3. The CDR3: CASSLSGSETQYF. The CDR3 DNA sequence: TGCGCCAGCAGCTTGTCCGGGAGTGAGACCCAGTACTTC.

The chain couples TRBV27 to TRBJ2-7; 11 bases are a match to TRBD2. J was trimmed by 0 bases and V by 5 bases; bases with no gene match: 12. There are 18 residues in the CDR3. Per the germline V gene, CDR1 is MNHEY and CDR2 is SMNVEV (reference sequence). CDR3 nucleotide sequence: TGTGCCAGCAGTCCCATCGGGACTAGCGGAAGGAGCTCCTACGAGCAGTACTTC. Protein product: CASSPIGTSGRSSYEQYF.

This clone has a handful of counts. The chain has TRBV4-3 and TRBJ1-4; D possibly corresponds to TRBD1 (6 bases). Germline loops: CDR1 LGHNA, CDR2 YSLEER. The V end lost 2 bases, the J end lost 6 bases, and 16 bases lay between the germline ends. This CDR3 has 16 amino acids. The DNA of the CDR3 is TGCGCCAGCAGCCAACTCCCAGGGGAAAAGGATGAAAAACTGTTTTTT. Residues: CASSQLPGEKDEKLFF.

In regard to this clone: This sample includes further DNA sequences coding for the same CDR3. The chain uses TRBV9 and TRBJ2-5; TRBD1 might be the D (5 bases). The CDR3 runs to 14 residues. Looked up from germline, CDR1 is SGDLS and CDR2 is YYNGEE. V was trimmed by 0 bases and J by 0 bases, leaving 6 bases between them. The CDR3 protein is CASSVGGYQETQYF. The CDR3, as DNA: TGTGCCAGCAGCGTAGGGGGCTACCAAGAGACCCAGTACTTC.

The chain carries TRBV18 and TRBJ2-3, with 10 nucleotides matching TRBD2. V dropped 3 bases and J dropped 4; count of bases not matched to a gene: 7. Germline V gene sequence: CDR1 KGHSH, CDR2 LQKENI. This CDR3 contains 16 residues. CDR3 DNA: TGTGCCAGCTCACCGGTGATAGCGGGAGGATCAGATACGCAGTATTTT. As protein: CASSPVIAGGSDTQYF. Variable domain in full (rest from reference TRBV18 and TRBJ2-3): NAGVMQNPRHLVRRRGQEARLRCSPMKGHSHVYWYRQLPEEGLKFMVYLQKENIIDESGMPKERFSAEFPKEGPSILRIQQVVRGDSAAYFCASSPVIAGGSDTQYFGPGTRLTVL.

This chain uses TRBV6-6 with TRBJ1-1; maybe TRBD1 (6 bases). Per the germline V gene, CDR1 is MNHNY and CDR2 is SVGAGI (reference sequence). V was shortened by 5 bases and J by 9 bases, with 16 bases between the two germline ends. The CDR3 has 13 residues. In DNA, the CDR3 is TGTGCCAGCAGTACCGACAGGCTGGGAAAAGCTTTCTTT. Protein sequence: CASSTDRLGKAFF.

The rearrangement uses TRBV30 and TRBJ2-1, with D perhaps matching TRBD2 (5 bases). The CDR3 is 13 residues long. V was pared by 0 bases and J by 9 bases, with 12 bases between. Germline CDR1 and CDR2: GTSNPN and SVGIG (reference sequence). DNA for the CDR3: TGTGCCTGGAGTGTCGAACTAGATCCTGAGCAGTTCTTC. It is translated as CAWSVELDPEQFF. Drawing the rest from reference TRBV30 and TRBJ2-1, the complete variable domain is SQTIHQWPATLVQPVGSPLSLECTVEGTSNPNLYWYRQAAGRGLQLLFYSVGIGQISSEVPQNLSASRPQDRQFILSSKKLLLSDSGFYLCAWSVELDPEQFFGPGTRLTVL.

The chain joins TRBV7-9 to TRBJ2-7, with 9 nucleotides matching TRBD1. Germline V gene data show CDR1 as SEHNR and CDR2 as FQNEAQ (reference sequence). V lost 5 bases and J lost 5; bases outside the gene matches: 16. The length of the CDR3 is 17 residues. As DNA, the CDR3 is TGTGCCAGCAGCCCCCGGCCCCGGGACAGGGATCTCCACGAGCAGTACTTC. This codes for CASSPRPRDRDLHEQYF. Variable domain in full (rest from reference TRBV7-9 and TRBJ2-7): DTGVSQNPRHKITKRGQNVTFRCDPISEHNRLYWYRQTLGQGPEFLTYFQNEAQLEKSRLLSDRFSAERPKGSFSTLEIQRTEQGDSAMYLCASSPRPRDRDLHEQYFGPGTRLTVT.

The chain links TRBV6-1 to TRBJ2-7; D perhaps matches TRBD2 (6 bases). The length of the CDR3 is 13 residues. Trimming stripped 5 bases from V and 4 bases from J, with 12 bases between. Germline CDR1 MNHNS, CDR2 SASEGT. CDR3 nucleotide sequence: TGTGCCAGCAGTCTGGGACTTCTTTACGAGCAGTACTTC. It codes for CASSLGLLYEQYF.